The clone carrying this T cell receptor (beta chain) occurred many times. Its antigen remains unknown. Exclusions: uncontrolled infection, other autoimmune disease, pregnancy, lactation. Clinical symptoms, serum thyroxine, TRAb, thyroid ultrasound and orbital computed tomography established diagnosis. It was RNA transcripts that yielded the amplified TCR beta CDR3 regions. HTBI primers were used for first-round RT-PCR of the TCR CDR3. TCRdb re-called the multiplex PCR reads with MiXCR, one entry per CDR3 protein. The table has approximately 510,000 distinct CDR3 sequences, roughly 20% seen once. Germline CDR1 and CDR2: MNHNS and SASEGT. The CDR3 has 14 residues. The germline V and J ends were trimmed by 5 bases and 6 bases, with 16 bases remaining between them. The data were obtained in a study of T cells in Graves' hyperthyroidism and ophthalmopathy. At the level of the study: Specimen type is peripheral blood, collected at initial diagnosis prior to any treatment.

Study results and caveats: Ophthalmopathy got predicted by the model a median around six months before its onset.

The chain couples TRBV6-1 to TRBJ1-2, with D possibly matching TRBD1 (5 bases). The sample comprised blood. The source is a man aged 18-30 years with Graves' hyperthyroidism. CDR3 loop: CASSRGGPPDGYTF. Written as DNA, the CDR3 is TGTGCCAGCAGTCGGGGGGGACCCCCCGATGGCTACACCTTC.